These T cell receptor beta chains were read from a single sample in a study of EBV T-cell therapy then PD-1 blockade in nasopharyngeal carcinoma. These receptors' antigens are unknown. TCRdb keeps only in-frame clones here, not all; method: immunoSEQ multiplex PCR. The repertoire holds roughly 22,000 clones, with 82% as singletons. This sample comprised CD8+ T cells from blood, obtained at day -245 from a patient whose treatment included autologous EBV-specific T cells and nivolumab. These TCRs come from a man aged 35 to 55 with nasopharyngeal carcinoma. Each CDR3 is given with its conserved first and last residue. The order of the fields is V gene, CDR3 length, J gene, D gene, clone size, CDR3 protein, CDR3 DNA. A D gene is named only where the DNA matches it firmly. Size values are once, few and many counts, or a class for expanded clones, and some rows have none.

V: TRBV28; length: 16; J: TRBJ1-1; D: -; size: -; CDR3: CASSPQKRNQNTEAFF; DNA: TGTGCCAGCAGCCCTCAGAAGCGAAACCAGAACACTGAAGCTTTCTTT
V: TRBV27; length: 15; J: TRBJ1-4; D: -; size: -; CDR3: CASTTRGGLTEKLFF; DNA: TGTGCCAGCACCACGAGGGGGGGGCTGACTGAAAAACTGTTTTTT
V: TRBV6-2/TRBV6-3; length: 17; J: TRBJ2-7; D: TRBD2; size: -; CDR3: CASSNRCGGACMHEQYF; DNA: TGTGCCAGCAGCAACCGCTGCGGGGGGGCTTGCATGCACGAGCAGTACTTC
V: TRBV27; length: 13; J: TRBJ1-4; D: -; size: -; CDR3: CASSLEGEEKLFF; DNA: TGTGCCAGCAGTTTGGAGGGGGAAGAAAAACTGTTTTTT
V: TRBV19; length: 16; J: TRBJ1-4; D: -; size: -; CDR3: CASSLITGLRNEKLFF; DNA: TGTGCCAGTAGCCTAATAACAGGGCTTAGGAATGAAAAACTGTTTTTT
V: TRBV9; length: 15; J: TRBJ2-3; D: -; size: -; CDR3: CASSVVGTSTDTQYF; DNA: TGTGCCAGCAGCGTAGTGGGGACTAGCACAGATACGCAGTATTTT
V: TRBV25-1; length: 11; J: TRBJ2-7; D: -; size: -; CDR3: CASTLGYEQYF; DNA: TGTGCCAGCACCCTGGGCTACGAGCAGTACTTC
V: TRBV5-8; length: 13; J: TRBJ2-1; D: TRBD1; size: -; CDR3: CAASQGAYNEQFF; DNA: TGTGCCGCTAGCCAGGGGGCTTACAATGAGCAGTTCTTC
V: TRBV2; length: 13; J: TRBJ1-1; D: -; size: -; CDR3: CASRPTGHTEAFF; DNA: TGTGCCAGCAGGCCCACAGGGCACACTGAAGCTTTCTTT
V: TRBV28; length: 13; J: TRBJ2-7; D: -; size: -; CDR3: CASSLTGGGEQYF; DNA: TGTGCCAGCAGTTTAACCGGTGGGGGGGAGCAGTACTTC
V: TRBV5-1; length: 16; J: TRBJ2-7; D: -; size: -; CDR3: CASSLGGGPSSYEQYF; DNA: TGCGCCAGCAGCTTGGGTGGCGGCCCGAGCTCCTACGAGCAGTACTTC
V: TRBV21-1; length: 17; J: TRBJ2-3; D: -; size: once; CDR3: CASSYRPGQGDGDTQYF; DNA: TGTGCCAGCAGCTACAGACCGGGACAGGGGGATGGAGATACGCAGTATTTT
V: TRBV4-3; length: 12; J: TRBJ2-1; D: -; size: -; CDR3: CASSHYYNEQFF; DNA: TGCGCCAGCAGCCACTATTACAATGAGCAGTTCTTC
V: TRBV7-6; length: 15; J: TRBJ2-7; D: TRBD2; size: -; CDR3: CASSLGAGGPYEQYF; DNA: TGTGCCAGCAGCTTGGGGGCGGGGGGGCCCTACGAGCAGTACTTC
V: TRBV7-6; length: 16; J: TRBJ2-2; D: -; size: -; CDR3: CASSYSVGESTGELFF; DNA: TGTGCCAGCAGCTATAGCGTGGGGGAGAGCACCGGGGAGCTGTTTTTT
V: TRBV6-2/TRBV6-3; length: 15; J: TRBJ2-2; D: -; size: few; CDR3: CASSPALEGAGELFF; DNA: TGTGCCAGCAGCCCGGCCCTGGAAGGGGCCGGGGAGCTGTTTTTT
V: TRBV4-1; length: 16; J: TRBJ1-5; D: TRBD1; size: few; CDR3: CASSHTRGLGNQPQHF; DNA: TGCGCCAGCAGCCATACAAGGGGGCTGGGCAATCAGCCCCAGCATTTT
V: TRBV7-9; length: 14; J: TRBJ1-2; D: -; size: -; CDR3: CASSLGSEHYGYTF; DNA: TGTGCCAGCAGCTTAGGTAGCGAGCACTATGGCTACACCTTC
V: TRBV5-6; length: 16; J: TRBJ2-1; D: TRBD2; size: -; CDR3: CASSWATSGGANEQFF; DNA: TGTGCCAGCAGCTGGGCCACTAGCGGGGGGGCCAATGAGCAGTTCTTC
V: TRBV2; length: 10; J: TRBJ2-7; D: -; size: -; CDR3: CASSETEQYF; DNA: TGTGCCAGCAGTGAAACCGAGCAGTACTTC
V: TRBV6-5; length: 14; J: TRBJ2-5; D: TRBD1; size: -; CDR3: CASSPGTGYETQYF; DNA: TGTGCCAGCAGCCCCGGGACAGGGTATGAGACCCAGTACTTC
V: TRBV25-1; length: 15; J: TRBJ1-4; D: -; size: -; CDR3: CASSDSQSINEKLFF; DNA: TGTGCCAGCAGTGATAGCCAGAGCATTAATGAAAAACTGTTTTTT
V: TRBV7-2; length: 15; J: TRBJ2-1; D: TRBD2; size: -; CDR3: CASELGLAEYNEQFF; DNA: TGTGCCAGTGAGTTAGGACTAGCGGAGTACAATGAGCAGTTCTTC
V: TRBV7-2; length: 15; J: TRBJ2-5; D: TRBD2; size: -; CDR3: CASSLEGLAHKTQYF; DNA: TGTGCCAGCAGCTTAGAGGGACTAGCGCATAAGACCCAGTACTTC
V: TRBV27; length: 13; J: TRBJ2-5; D: -; size: -; CDR3: CASSLGRVETQYF; DNA: TGTGCCAGCAGTTTAGGCAGGGTGGAGACCCAGTACTTC
V: TRBV2; length: 14; J: TRBJ1-1; D: -; size: -; CDR3: CASIPSGMDTEAFF; DNA: TGTGCCAGCATCCCGTCGGGGATGGACACTGAAGCTTTCTTT
V: TRBV19; length: 15; J: TRBJ2-7; D: TRBD1; size: -; CDR3: CASSTSGTGLYEQYF; DNA: TGTGCCAGTAGTACCTCCGGGACAGGTCTGTACGAGCAGTACTTC